These T cell receptor beta chains were read from a single sample in a study of response to subunit inactivated influenza vaccine. TCRdb independently ran MiXCR on the RT-PCR reads; one entry per CDR3 protein. The sample includes roughly 760,000 distinct CDR3 sequences, about 20% seen only once; the top ten take 10% to 13%. The source material was PBMCs from blood, sampled 4 to 6 days after vaccination. Source of these receptors: a man between 50 and 59 years old who received an inactivated influenza vaccine. Each CDR3 is given with its conserved first and last residue. A D gene is named only where the DNA matches it firmly. Only part of the rows carry a size: once, few, many, or a class if the clone is expanded.

v_call: TRBV24-1; j_call: TRBJ2-6; d_call: TRBD1; clone_size: few; cdr3_nt: TGTGCCACCAGCGGGACAGGGGGCGATTCTGGGGCCAACGTCCTGACTTTC; cdr3_aa: CATSGTGGDSGANVLTF
v_call: TRBV7-2; j_call: TRBJ2-3; d_call: -; clone_size: few; cdr3_nt: TGTGCCAGCAGCCCAACGGGCTCCTACCGCACAGATACGCAGTATTTT; cdr3_aa: CASSPTGSYRTDTQYF
v_call: TRBV12-3/TRBV12-4; j_call: TRBJ1-2; d_call: -; clone_size: few; cdr3_nt: TGTGCCAGCGGACCGGGACTGGGGAAGGGCTACACCTTC; cdr3_aa: CASGPGLGKGYTF
v_call: TRBV27; j_call: TRBJ2-5; d_call: TRBD2; clone_size: few; cdr3_nt: TGTGCCAGCAGTTTCGCGGGACTAGCGGGAGAGACCCAGTACTTC; cdr3_aa: CASSFAGLAGETQYF
v_call: TRBV30; j_call: TRBJ1-2; d_call: TRBD1; clone_size: -; cdr3_nt: TGTGCCTGGGCCCCGACAGGGGTCTATGGCTACACCTTC; cdr3_aa: CAWAPTGVYGYTF
v_call: TRBV29-1; j_call: TRBJ2-7; d_call: -; clone_size: -; cdr3_nt: TGCAGCGTTGACGGAGGGGCCTCCGAGCAGTACTTC; cdr3_aa: CSVDGGASEQYF
v_call: TRBV12-3/TRBV12-4; j_call: TRBJ2-2; d_call: TRBD2; clone_size: -; cdr3_nt: TGTGCCAGCAGTTTTCTTCTAGCGGCCGGGGAGCTGTTTTTT; cdr3_aa: CASSFLLAAGELFF
v_call: TRBV6-1; j_call: TRBJ1-3; d_call: -; clone_size: -; cdr3_nt: TGTGCCAGCAGCAGGGACCTATCTGGAAACACCATATATTTT; cdr3_aa: CASSRDLSGNTIYF
v_call: TRBV29-1; j_call: TRBJ2-7; d_call: TRBD2; clone_size: -; cdr3_nt: TGCAGCGTAGCGGGAGAGGGCGAGCAGTACTTC; cdr3_aa: CSVAGEGEQYF
v_call: TRBV6-1; j_call: TRBJ1-1; d_call: TRBD1; clone_size: few; cdr3_nt: TGTGCCAGCAGGCTACAGGGGGCCTGGACTGAAGCTTTCTTT; cdr3_aa: CASRLQGAWTEAFF